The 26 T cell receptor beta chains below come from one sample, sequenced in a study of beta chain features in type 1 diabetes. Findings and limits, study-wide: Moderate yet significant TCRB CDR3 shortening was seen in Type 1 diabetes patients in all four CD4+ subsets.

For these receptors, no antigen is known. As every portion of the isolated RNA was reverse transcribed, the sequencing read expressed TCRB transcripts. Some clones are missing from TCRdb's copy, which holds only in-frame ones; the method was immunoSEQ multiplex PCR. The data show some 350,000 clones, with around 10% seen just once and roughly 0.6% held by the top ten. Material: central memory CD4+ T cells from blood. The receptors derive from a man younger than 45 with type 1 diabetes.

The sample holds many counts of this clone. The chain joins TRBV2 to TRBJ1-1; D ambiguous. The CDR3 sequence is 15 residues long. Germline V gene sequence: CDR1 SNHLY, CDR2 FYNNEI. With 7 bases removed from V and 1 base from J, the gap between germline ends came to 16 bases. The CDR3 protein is CASKALRQTNTEAFF. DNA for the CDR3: TGTGCCAGCAAGGCCTTGAGACAAACGAACACTGAAGCTTTCTTT.

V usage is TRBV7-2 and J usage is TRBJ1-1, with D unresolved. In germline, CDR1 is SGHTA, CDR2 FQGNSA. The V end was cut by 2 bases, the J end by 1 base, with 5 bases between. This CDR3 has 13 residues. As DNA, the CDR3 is TGTGCCAGCAGCTTAAATTGGAACACTGAAGCTTTCTTT. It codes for CASSLNWNTEAFF.

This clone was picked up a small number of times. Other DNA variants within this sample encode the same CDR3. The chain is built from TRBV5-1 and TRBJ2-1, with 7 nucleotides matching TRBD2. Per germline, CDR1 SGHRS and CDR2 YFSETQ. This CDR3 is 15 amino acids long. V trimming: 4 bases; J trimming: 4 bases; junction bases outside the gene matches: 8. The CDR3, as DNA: TGCGCCAGCAGCCTCGGGGCTAGCGGATACAATGAGCAGTTCTTC. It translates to CASSLGASGYNEQFF.

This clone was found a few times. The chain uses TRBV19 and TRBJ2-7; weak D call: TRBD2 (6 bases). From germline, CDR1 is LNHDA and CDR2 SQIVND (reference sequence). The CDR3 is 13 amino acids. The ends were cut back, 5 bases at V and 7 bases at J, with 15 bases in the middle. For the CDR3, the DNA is TGTGCCAGTAGTCTGTCGGGGGTGAGAGAGCAGTACTTC. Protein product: CASSLSGVREQYF.

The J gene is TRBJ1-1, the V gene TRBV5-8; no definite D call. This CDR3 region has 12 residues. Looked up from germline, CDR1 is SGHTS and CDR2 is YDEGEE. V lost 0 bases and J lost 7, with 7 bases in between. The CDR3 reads CASSLESNEAFF. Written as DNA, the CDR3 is TGTGCCAGCAGCTTGGAATCGAATGAAGCTTTCTTT. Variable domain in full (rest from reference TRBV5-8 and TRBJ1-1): EAGVTQSPTHLIKTRGQQATLRCSPISGHTSVYWYQQALGLGLQFLLWYDEGEERNRGNFPPRFSGRQFPNYSSELNVNALELEDSALYLCASSLESNEAFFGQGTRLTVV.

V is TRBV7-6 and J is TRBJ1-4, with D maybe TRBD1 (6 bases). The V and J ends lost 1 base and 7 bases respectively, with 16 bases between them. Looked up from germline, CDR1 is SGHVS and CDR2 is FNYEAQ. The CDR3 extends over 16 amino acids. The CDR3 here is CASSLELWGQGEKLFF. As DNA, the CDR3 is TGTGCCAGCAGCTTAGAGCTTTGGGGGCAGGGTGAAAAACTGTTTTTT.

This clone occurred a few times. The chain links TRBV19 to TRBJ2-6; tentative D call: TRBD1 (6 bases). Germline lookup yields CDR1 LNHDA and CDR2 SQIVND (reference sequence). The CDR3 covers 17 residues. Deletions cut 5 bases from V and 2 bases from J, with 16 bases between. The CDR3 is CASSLGDRNTGANVLTF. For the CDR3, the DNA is TGTGCCAGTAGTTTGGGAGACAGGAATACTGGGGCCAACGTCCTGACTTTC.

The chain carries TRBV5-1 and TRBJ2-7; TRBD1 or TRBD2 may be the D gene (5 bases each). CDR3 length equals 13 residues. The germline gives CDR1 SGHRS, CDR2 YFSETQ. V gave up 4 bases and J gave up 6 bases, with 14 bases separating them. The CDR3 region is CASSPGPAGEQYF. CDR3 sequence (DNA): TGCGCCAGCAGCCCGGGGCCTGCGGGCGAGCAGTACTTC.

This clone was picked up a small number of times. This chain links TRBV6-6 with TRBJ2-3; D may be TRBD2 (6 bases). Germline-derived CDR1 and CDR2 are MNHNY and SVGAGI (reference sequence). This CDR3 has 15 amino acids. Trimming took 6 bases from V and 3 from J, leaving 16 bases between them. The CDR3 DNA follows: TGTGCCAGCAGCAGAGGAGGGAGGATTACAGATACGCAGTATTTT. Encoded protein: CASSRGGRITDTQYF.

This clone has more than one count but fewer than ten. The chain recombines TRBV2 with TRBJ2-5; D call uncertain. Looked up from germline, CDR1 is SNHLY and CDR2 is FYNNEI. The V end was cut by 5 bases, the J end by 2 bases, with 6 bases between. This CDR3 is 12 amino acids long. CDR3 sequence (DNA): TGTGCCAGCAGTATCGGACAAGAGACCCAGTACTTC. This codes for CASSIGQETQYF.

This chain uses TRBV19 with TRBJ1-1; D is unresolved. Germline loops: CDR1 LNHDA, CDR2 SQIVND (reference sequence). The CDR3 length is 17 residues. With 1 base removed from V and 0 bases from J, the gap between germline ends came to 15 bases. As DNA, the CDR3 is TGTGCCAGTAGTATAGGCTATGGCGGCAGCATGAACACTGAAGCTTTCTTT. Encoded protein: CASSIGYGGSMNTEAFF. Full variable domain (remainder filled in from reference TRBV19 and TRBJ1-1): DGGITQSPKYLFRKEGQNVTLSCEQNLNHDAMYWYRQDPGQGLRLIYYSQIVNDFQKGDIAEGYSVSREKKESFPLTVTSAQKNPTAFYLCASSIGYGGSMNTEAFFGQGTRLTVV.

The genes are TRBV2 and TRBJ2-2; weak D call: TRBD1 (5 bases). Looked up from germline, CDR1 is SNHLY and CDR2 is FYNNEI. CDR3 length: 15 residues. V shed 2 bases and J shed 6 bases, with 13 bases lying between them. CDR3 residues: CASSETGASSGELFF. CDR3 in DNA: TGTGCCAGCAGTGAAACTGGGGCCAGCTCCGGGGAGCTGTTTTTT.

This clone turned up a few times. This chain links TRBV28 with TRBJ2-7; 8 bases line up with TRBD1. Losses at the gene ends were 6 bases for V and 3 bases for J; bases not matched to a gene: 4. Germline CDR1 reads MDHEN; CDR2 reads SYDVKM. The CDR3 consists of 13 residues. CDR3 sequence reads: CASRRDRRYEQYF. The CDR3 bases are TGTGCCAGCAGACGGGACAGGCGCTACGAGCAGTACTTC.

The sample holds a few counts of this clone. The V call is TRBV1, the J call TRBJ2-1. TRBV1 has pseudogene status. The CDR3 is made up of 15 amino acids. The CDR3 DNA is TGCACCAGCAGCCAAGGGGACCGCCGGCAATGGGAGCAGTTCTTC. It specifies CTSSQGDRRQWEQFF.

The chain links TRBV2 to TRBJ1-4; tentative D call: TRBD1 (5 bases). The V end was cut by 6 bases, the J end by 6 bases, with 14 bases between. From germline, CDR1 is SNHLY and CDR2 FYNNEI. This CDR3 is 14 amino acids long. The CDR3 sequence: CASSPEVGDEKLFF. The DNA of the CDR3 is TGTGCCAGCAGCCCCGAGGTGGGGGATGAAAAACTGTTTTTT.

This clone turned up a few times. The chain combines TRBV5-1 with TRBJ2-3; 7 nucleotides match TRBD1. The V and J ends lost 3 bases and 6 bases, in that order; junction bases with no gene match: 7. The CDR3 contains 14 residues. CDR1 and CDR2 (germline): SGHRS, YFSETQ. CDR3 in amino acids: CASSSGTAADTQYF. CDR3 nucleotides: TGCGCCAGCAGCTCCGGGACAGCAGCGGATACGCAGTATTTT.

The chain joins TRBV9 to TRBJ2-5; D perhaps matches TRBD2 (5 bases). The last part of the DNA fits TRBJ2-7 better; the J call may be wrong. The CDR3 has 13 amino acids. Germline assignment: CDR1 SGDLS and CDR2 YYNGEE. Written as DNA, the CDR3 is TGTGCCAGCAGCGTAGCGGGGAGCTACGAGCAGTACTTC. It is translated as CASSVAGSYEQYF.

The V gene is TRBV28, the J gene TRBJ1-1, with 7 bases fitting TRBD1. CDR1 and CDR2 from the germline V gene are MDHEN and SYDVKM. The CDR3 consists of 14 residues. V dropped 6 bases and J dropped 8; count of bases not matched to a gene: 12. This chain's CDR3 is CASSLLDRLGEAFF. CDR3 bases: TGTGCCAGCAGCCTTTTGGACAGGCTAGGGGAAGCTTTCTTT.

CDR3 nucleotide sequence: TGTGCCAGCAGTTTAGCCAGGGCCGATCAGCCCCAGCATTTT. This encodes CASSLARADQPQHF. The chain recombines TRBV28 with TRBJ1-5; tentatively, D is TRBD1 (5 bases). Germline assignment: CDR1 MDHEN and CDR2 SYDVKM. The CDR3 has 14 residues. The V and J ends lost 2 bases and 5 bases respectively, with 10 bases between them.

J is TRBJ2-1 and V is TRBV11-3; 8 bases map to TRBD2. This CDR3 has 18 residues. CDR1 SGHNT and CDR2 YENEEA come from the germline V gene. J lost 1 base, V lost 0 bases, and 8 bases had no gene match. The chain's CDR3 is CASSLDQSGSASYNEQFF. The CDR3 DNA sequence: TGTGCCAGCAGCTTAGATCAGAGCGGGAGTGCTTCCTACAATGAGCAGTTCTTC.

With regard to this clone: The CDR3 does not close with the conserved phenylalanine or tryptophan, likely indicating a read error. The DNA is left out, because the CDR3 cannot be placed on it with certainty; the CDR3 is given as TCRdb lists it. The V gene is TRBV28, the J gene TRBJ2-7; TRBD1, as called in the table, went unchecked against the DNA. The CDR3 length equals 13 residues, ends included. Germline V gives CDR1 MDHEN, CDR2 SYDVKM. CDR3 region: CASSTYATGGPFL.

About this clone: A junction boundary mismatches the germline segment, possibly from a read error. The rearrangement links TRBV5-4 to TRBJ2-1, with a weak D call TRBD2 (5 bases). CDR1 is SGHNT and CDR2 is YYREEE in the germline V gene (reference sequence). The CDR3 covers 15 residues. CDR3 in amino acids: CASSLVTGPGVVQFF. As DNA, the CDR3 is TGCGCCAGCAGCTTGGTCACCGGGCCCGGGGTCGTGCAGTTCTTC.

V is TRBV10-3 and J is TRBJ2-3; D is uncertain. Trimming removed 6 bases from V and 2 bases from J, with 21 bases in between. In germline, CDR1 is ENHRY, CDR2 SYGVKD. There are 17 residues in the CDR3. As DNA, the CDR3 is TGTGCCATCAGGGCCGAGATAAAAGGCGTCGTCACAGATACGCAGTATTTT. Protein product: CAIRAEIKGVVTDTQYF.

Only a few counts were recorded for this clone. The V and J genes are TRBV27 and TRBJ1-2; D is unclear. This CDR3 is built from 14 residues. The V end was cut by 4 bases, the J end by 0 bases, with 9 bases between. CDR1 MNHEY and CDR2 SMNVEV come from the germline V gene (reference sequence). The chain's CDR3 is CASSSAGANYGYTF. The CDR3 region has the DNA TGTGCCAGCAGTTCCGCGGGAGCTAACTATGGCTACACCTTC.

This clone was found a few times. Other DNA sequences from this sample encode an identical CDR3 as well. CDR3 sequence: CASSEGYEQYF. The DNA of the CDR3 is TGTGCCAGCAGTGAGGGATACGAGCAGTACTTC. V and J are TRBV6-5 and TRBJ2-7; D is perhaps TRBD2 (5 bases). The CDR3 is made up of 11 amino acids. Germline-derived CDR1 and CDR2 are MNHEY and SVGAGI. With 5 bases removed from V and 4 bases from J, the gap between germline ends came to 6 bases.

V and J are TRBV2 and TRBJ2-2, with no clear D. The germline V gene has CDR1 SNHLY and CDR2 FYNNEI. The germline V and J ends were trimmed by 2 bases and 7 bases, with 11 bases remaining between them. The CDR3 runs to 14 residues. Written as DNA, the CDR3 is TGTGCCAGCAGTGAATCCGGGTCCGGCGGGGAGCTGTTTTTT. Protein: CASSESGSGGELFF.